A single sample gave rise to the 28 T cell receptor beta chains below, sequenced in a study of cytomegalovirus exposure and HLA in healthy donors. It was with 60 Vbeta and 13 Jbeta primers that the PCR ran. Assay used: immunoSEQ multiplex PCR; TCRdb lists only in-frame clones, some missing. This table has 30,000 to 40,000 clones, more than 80% appearing once. The specimen sequenced was PBMCs. These TCRs come from a woman in her thirties or forties in good health and CMV-seronegative.

The chain combines TRBV5-1 with TRBJ2-7; perhaps TRBD1 as D (7 bases). The germline V and J ends were trimmed by 4 bases and 3 bases, with 17 bases remaining between them. Germline CDR1 and CDR2: SGHRS and YFSETQ. The CDR3 is made up of 15 amino acids. CDR3: CASSPGTAGLYEQYF. The DNA of the CDR3 is TGCGCCAGCAGCCCCGGGACAGCGGGCCTCTACGAGCAGTACTTC.

The CDR3 nucleotides read TGTGCCATCAGCGTCGGGCCGAGGGCAAACTACGAGCAGTACGTC. Translating gives CAISVGPRANYEQYV. The chain recombines TRBV10-3 with TRBJ2-7; the D gene is possibly TRBD2 (5 bases). Germline V gene sequence: CDR1 ENHRY, CDR2 SYGVKD. V was trimmed by 6 bases and J by 3 bases, leaving 18 bases between them. The CDR3 loop spans 15 amino acids.

In nucleotides, the CDR3 is TGTGCCAGCAGCTTAGTGGCAGACACAGATACGCAGTATTTT. Protein product: CASSLVADTDTQYF. This chain links TRBV7-9 with TRBJ2-3; D gene uncertain. There are 14 residues in the CDR3. Looked up from germline, CDR1 is SEHNR and CDR2 is FQNEAQ (reference sequence). V was pared by 1 base and J by 2 bases, with 7 bases between.

V and J are TRBV4-3 and TRBJ1-4, with a tentative D call TRBD1 (5 bases). V lost 0 bases and J 10 bases, leaving 9 bases between the germline ends. The CDR3 has 13 residues. CDR1 is LGHNA, CDR2 YSLEER, per germline. CDR3 bases: TGCGCCAGCAGCCAAGATCTGGGGGGAAAACTGTTTTTT. Protein sequence: CASSQDLGGKLFF.

This chain uses TRBV28 with TRBJ1-5; 7 bases map to TRBD1. In germline, CDR1 is MDHEN, CDR2 SYDVKM. The CDR3 loop spans 14 amino acids. V trimming: 6 bases; J trimming: 11 bases; junction bases outside the gene matches: 13. The CDR3 is CASSRATGKASQHF. The CDR3 nucleotides are TGTGCCAGCAGCCGAGCGACAGGGAAAGCGTCCCAGCATTTT.

The chain uses TRBV6-6 and TRBJ1-5; 7 bases fit TRBD1. The CDR3 extends over 14 amino acids. V trimming: 6 bases; J trimming: 5 bases; junction bases outside the gene matches: 7. From germline, CDR1 is MNHNY and CDR2 SVGAGI (reference sequence). DNA for the CDR3: TGTGCCAGCAGCCTCGGGACAGCCGATCAGCCCCAGCATTTT. This translates into CASSLGTADQPQHF.

V is TRBV18 and J is TRBJ1-2, with D maybe TRBD1 (6 bases). From germline, CDR1 is KGHSH and CDR2 LQKENI. This CDR3 region has 13 residues. The CDR3 nucleotides read TGTGGAACGCGGCCACAGGGCGTTGGTGGCTACACCTTC. This sequence encodes CGTRPQGVGGYTF.

The chain recombines TRBV18 with TRBJ2-3; possibly TRBD2 for D (6 bases). V shed 2 bases and J shed 1 base, with 7 bases lying between them. The CDR3 is 14 residues long. Germline assignment: CDR1 KGHSH and CDR2 LQKENI. CDR3 protein: CASSPGGGTDTQYF. As DNA, the CDR3 is TGTGCCAGCTCACCAGGAGGGGGCACAGATACGCAGTATTTT.

The gene calls are TRBV5-6 and TRBJ2-3, with 10 positions matching TRBD2. J lost 2 bases, V lost 1 base, and 10 bases had no gene match. There are 18 residues in the CDR3. Germline assignment: CDR1 SGHDT and CDR2 YYEEEE. Written as DNA, the CDR3 is TGTGCCAGCAGCTTGTCCTCCCGACTAGCGGGCAACACAGATACGCAGTATTTT. It is translated as CASSLSSRLAGNTDTQYF.

This CDR3 is CASIRGGGNGYTF. In DNA, the CDR3 is TGTGCCAGCATTAGGGGGGGAGGAAATGGCTACACCTTC. This chain joins TRBV28 and TRBJ1-2; a possible D gene is TRBD1 (6 bases). Per germline, CDR1 MDHEN and CDR2 SYDVKM. This CDR3 has 13 amino acids. V was pared by 7 bases and J by 6 bases, with 15 bases between.

This sequence joins TRBV6-5 and TRBJ1-6; D remains ambiguous. Per germline, CDR1 MNHEY and CDR2 SVGAGI. This CDR3 region has 16 residues. Trimming cost V 0 bases and J 7 bases, with 13 bases left between them. Here the CDR3 reads CASSYSVGLGNSPLHF. CDR3 bases: TGTGCCAGCAGTTACTCAGTCGGCCTCGGGAATTCACCCCTCCACTTT.

This clone was detected a few times. The chain has TRBV2 and TRBJ2-5; D is ambiguous. The V gene lost 7 bases and the J gene lost 1 base, with 10 bases spanning the gap. CDR3 length: 13 amino acids. CDR1 and CDR2 (germline): SNHLY, FYNNEI. CDR3 residues: CASTGRFQETQYF. The CDR3 DNA follows: TGTGCCAGCACCGGCAGGTTCCAAGAGACCCAGTACTTC.

The CDR3: CASAVRSQIQETQYF. DNA of the CDR3: TGTGCCAGCGCAGTCCGATCCCAAATACAAGAGACCCAGTACTTC. The chain has TRBV19 and TRBJ2-5; D is uncertain. CDR3 length: 15 residues. Germline CDR1 LNHDA, CDR2 SQIVND (reference sequence). Trimming left V 9 bases short and J 2 bases short, with 19 bases between.

This rearrangement joins TRBV7-2 to TRBJ2-5, with TRBD2 matching 7 bases. V trimming: 2 bases; J trimming: 1 base; junction bases outside the gene matches: 7. Per germline, CDR1 SGHTA and CDR2 FQGNSA. This CDR3 is built from 16 residues. The CDR3 spells CASSLIPAGTQETQYF. The DNA of the CDR3 is TGTGCCAGCAGCTTAATCCCAGCGGGGACCCAAGAGACCCAGTACTTC.

The rearrangement joins TRBV7-9 to TRBJ2-7; perhaps TRBD1 as D (6 bases). Trimming removed 5 bases at V and 2 bases at J, with 13 bases between. Looked up from germline, CDR1 is SEHNR and CDR2 is FQNEAQ (reference sequence). CDR3 size: 14 residues. CDR3 in DNA: TGTGCCAGCAGCCCAGGACAGATTCCCTACGAGCAGTACTTC. This translates into CASSPGQIPYEQYF.

The chain links TRBV6-5 to TRBJ1-2, with no clear D. CDR1 is MNHEY, CDR2 SVGAGI, per germline. Deletions cut 6 bases from V and 5 bases from J, with 16 bases between. The CDR3 runs 14 residues. CDR3: CASSFGRGFYGYTF. The CDR3 nucleotides read TGTGCCAGCAGCTTCGGACGGGGATTTTATGGCTACACCTTC.

This clone was found once. The chain carries TRBV19 and TRBJ2-1; the match to TRBD1 covers 10 bases. With V trimmed by 3 bases and J by 2 bases, 4 bases remained unmatched. The V gene's germline CDR1 is LNHDA and CDR2 SQIVND (reference sequence). The CDR3 consists of 16 residues. This CDR3 reads CASSITGQGTYNEQFF. For the CDR3, the DNA is TGTGCCAGTAGTATTACGGGACAGGGGACCTACAATGAGCAGTTCTTC.

This chain joins TRBV6-1 and TRBJ2-2; a possible D gene is TRBD1 (6 bases). CDR1 MNHNS and CDR2 SASEGT come from the germline V gene. The CDR3 is 14 residues long. Trimming pared 2 bases from V and 7 bases from J, leaving 11 bases between. CDR3 DNA sequence: TGTGCCAGCAGTGAATCCCTGGACAGCGGGGAGCTGTTTTTT. This codes for CASSESLDSGELFF.

This rearrangement joins TRBV5-5 to TRBJ1-4; D unresolved. Trimming removed 2 bases from V and 8 bases from J, with 10 bases in between. The CDR3 has 13 residues. The germline gives CDR1 SGHKS, CDR2 YYEKEE (reference sequence). CDR3 amino acids: CASSFGGNEKLFF. DNA of the CDR3: TGTGCCAGCAGCTTTGGAGGGAACGAAAAACTGTTTTTT.

The chain couples TRBV7-2 to TRBJ2-7; 7 nucleotides align to TRBD1. Germline CDR1 SGHTA, CDR2 FQGNSA. This CDR3 contains 16 residues. The V and J ends lost 5 bases and 0 bases, in that order; junction bases with no gene match: 10. CDR3 sequence reads: CASSQLGQITSYEQYF. CDR3 DNA sequence: TGTGCCAGCAGCCAACTGGGACAGATCACCTCCTACGAGCAGTACTTC.

V is TRBV27 and J is TRBJ1-6; D gene unclear. The length of the CDR3 is 17 residues. Germline values: CDR1 MNHEY, CDR2 SMNVEV (reference sequence). The ends were cut back, 3 bases at V and 0 bases at J, with 12 bases in the middle. The chain's CDR3 is CASSFRRPSSYNSPLHF. DNA for the CDR3: TGTGCCAGCAGTTTTAGGCGGCCGAGCTCCTATAATTCACCCCTCCACTTT.

This clone was seen only once. This chain joins TRBV7-2 and TRBJ2-5, with 11 bases that match TRBD1. Trimming removed 5 bases from V and 7 bases from J; junction bases left unmatched: 9. CDR3 length: 15 residues. Germline values: CDR1 SGHTA, CDR2 FQGNSA. CDR3 sequence (DNA): TGTGCCAGCAGCGGTGGGGACAGGGGGTCGCGGACCCAGTACTTC. It encodes CASSGGDRGSRTQYF. The entire variable domain, with the rest obtained from reference TRBV7-2 and TRBJ2-5, is as follows: GAGVSQSPSNKVTEKGKDVELRCDPISGHTALYWYRQSLGQGLEFLIYFQGNSAPDKSGLPSDRFSAERTGGSVSTLTIQRTQQEDSAVYLCASSGGDRGSRTQYFGPGTRLLVL.

This chain uses TRBV28 with TRBJ1-6, with D possibly being TRBD1 (5 bases). The germline V gene has CDR1 MDHEN and CDR2 SYDVKM. V lost 0 bases and J lost 7, with 19 bases in between. CDR3 length: 18 amino acids. This CDR3 reads CASSLWKGTGPRNSPLHF. CDR3 DNA sequence: TGTGCCAGCAGTTTATGGAAGGGTACAGGTCCGCGGAATTCACCCCTCCACTTT. The variable domain in full, completed from reference TRBV28 and TRBJ1-6, reads DVKVTQSSRYLVKRTGEKVFLECVQDMDHENMFWYRQDPGLGLRLIYFSYDVKMKEKGDIPEGYSVSREKKERFSLILESASTNQTSMYLCASSLWKGTGPRNSPLHFGNGTRLTVT.

In this sample, this clone turned up once. The V and J genes are TRBV7-2 and TRBJ2-5, with D hard to call. From germline, CDR1 is SGHTA and CDR2 FQGNSA. V dropped 1 base and J dropped 4 bases, with 4 bases sitting between them. The CDR3 consists of 12 residues. CDR3 amino acids: CASSLGRETQYF. In nucleotides, the CDR3 is TGTGCCAGCAGCTTAGGGAGAGAGACCCAGTACTTC. The full variable domain, with the rest looked up from reference TRBV7-2 and TRBJ2-5, is GAGVSQSPSNKVTEKGKDVELRCDPISGHTALYWYRQSLGQGLEFLIYFQGNSAPDKSGLPSDRFSAERTGGSVSTLTIQRTQQEDSAVYLCASSLGRETQYFGPGTRLLVL.

The chain has TRBV6-1 and TRBJ2-5; 7 bases fit TRBD1. CDR3 size: 15 residues. Looked up from germline, CDR1 is MNHNS and CDR2 is SASEGT. V shed 7 bases, J shed 1 base, and the junction held 9 bases outside the gene matches. CDR3 DNA: TGTGCCAGCACCCCCCTGACAGGGAGCCAAGAGACCCAGTACTTC. Amino acids: CASTPLTGSQETQYF.

This clone was detected a few times. The chain recombines TRBV6-4 with TRBJ2-3; TRBD2 matches 7 bases. In germline, CDR1 is MRHNA, CDR2 SNTAGT. With V trimmed by 7 bases and J by 3 bases, 4 bases remained unmatched. CDR3 length equals 13 residues. CDR3 protein: CASTAGETDTQYF. DNA of the CDR3: TGTGCCAGCACCGCGGGGGAGACAGATACGCAGTATTTT.

The J gene is TRBJ2-2, the V gene TRBV5-1; maybe TRBD2 (5 bases). Germline CDR1 reads SGHRS; CDR2 reads YFSETQ. The CDR3 is 16 residues long. The V gene lost 0 bases and the J gene lost 0 bases, with 9 bases spanning the gap. The CDR3 loop reads CASSLATGANTGELFF. The CDR3 DNA is TGCGCCAGCAGCTTGGCCACCGGGGCGAACACCGGGGAGCTGTTTTTT.

This sequence joins TRBV7-8 and TRBJ1-6; maybe TRBD1 (6 bases). The germline V and J ends were trimmed by 1 base and 7 bases, with 11 bases remaining between them. The CDR3 has 15 residues. Germline CDR1 reads SGHVS; CDR2 reads FQNEAQ. CDR3 in DNA: TGTGCCAGCAGCTTAGGACAGGCCCGGAATTCACCCCTCCACTTT. This gives the protein CASSLGQARNSPLHF.